This is a list of T cell receptor beta chains from one sample in a study of long-term antiretroviral therapy in people with HIV. The data were produced by immunoSEQ multiplex PCR, yet TCRdb's version contains in-frame clones alone and is incomplete. The data hold roughly 16,000 clones, with 77% observed a single time. Sequenced material: unsorted PBMCs, taken 2.1 years after starting antiretroviral therapy. These receptors originate from a man aged 40-50 years with HIV. Each CDR3 is given with its conserved first and last residue. D genes are given only for firm matches. A clone size is listed for some rows: how often the clone was seen (once, few, many), or a class if it is expanded.

J gene: TRBJ2-7
CDR3 length: 15
clone size: .
V gene: TRBV6-5
D gene: .
CDR3 protein: CASSYRGQSFYEQYF
CDR3 DNA: TGTGCCAGCAGTTACCGAGGACAGTCCTTCTACGAGCAGTACTTC

J gene: TRBJ1-1
CDR3 length: 14
clone size: .
V gene: TRBV5-1
D gene: .
CDR3 protein: CASSLEQGNTEAFF
CDR3 DNA: TGCGCCAGCAGCTTGGAACAGGGGAACACTGAAGCTTTCTTT

J gene: TRBJ1-1
CDR3 length: 13
clone size: .
V gene: TRBV2
D gene: TRBD1
CDR3 protein: CASIGQGRTEAFF
CDR3 DNA: TGTGCCAGCATTGGACAGGGTAGGACTGAAGCTTTCTTT

J gene: TRBJ1-5
CDR3 length: 18
clone size: .
V gene: TRBV9
D gene: .
CDR3 protein: CASSPHWDPALSNQPQHF
CDR3 DNA: TGTGCCAGCAGCCCCCACTGGGACCCAGCTCTTAGCAATCAGCCCCAGCATTTT

J gene: TRBJ1-6
CDR3 length: 20
clone size: .
V gene: TRBV18
D gene: .
CDR3 protein: CASSPRVVGTGGSYNSPLHF
CDR3 DNA: TGTGCCAGCTCACCCAGGGTGGTAGGAACCGGTGGCTCCTATAATTCACCCCTCCACTTT

J gene: TRBJ1-5
CDR3 length: 16
clone size: .
V gene: TRBV7-4
D gene: .
CDR3 protein: CASSLELYSGNQPQHF
CDR3 DNA: TGTGCCAGCAGCTTAGAGTTATATAGCGGCAATCAGCCCCAGCATTTT

J gene: TRBJ1-2
CDR3 length: 11
clone size: .
V gene: TRBV29-1
D gene: .
CDR3 protein: CSVERVYGYTF
CDR3 DNA: TGCAGCGTTGAGAGGGTCTATGGCTACACCTTC

J gene: TRBJ1-1
CDR3 length: 13
clone size: .
V gene: TRBV10-3
D gene: .
CDR3 protein: CAISDSMNTEAFF
CDR3 DNA: TGTGCCATCAGTGACAGCATGAACACTGAAGCTTTCTTT

J gene: TRBJ2-2
CDR3 length: 16
clone size: .
V gene: TRBV19
D gene: .
CDR3 protein: CATEGGGPTNTGELFF
CDR3 DNA: TGTGCCACCGAAGGGGGGGGGCCTACGAACACCGGGGAGCTGTTTTTT

J gene: TRBJ2-7
CDR3 length: 14
clone size: .
V gene: TRBV14
D gene: TRBD1
CDR3 protein: CASSPGQGAYEQYF
CDR3 DNA: TGTGCCAGCAGCCCGGGACAGGGGGCCTACGAGCAGTACTTC

J gene: TRBJ2-1
CDR3 length: 18
clone size: .
V gene: TRBV18
D gene: TRBD2
CDR3 protein: CASSPMTSGGAGGDEQFF
CDR3 DNA: TGTGCCAGCTCACCGATGACTAGCGGGGGGGCCGGGGGCGATGAGCAGTTCTTC

J gene: TRBJ2-7
CDR3 length: 14
clone size: .
V gene: TRBV2
D gene: .
CDR3 protein: CASRRPHDGYEQYF
CDR3 DNA: TGTGCCAGCAGAAGGCCGCACGACGGCTACGAGCAGTACTTC

J gene: TRBJ1-2
CDR3 length: 16
clone size: medium-sized
V gene: TRBV7-9
D gene: .
CDR3 protein: CASSLGELWQGDGYTF
CDR3 DNA: TGTGCCAGCAGCTTAGGAGAGTTATGGCAGGGAGATGGCTACACCTTC

J gene: TRBJ1-6
CDR3 length: 17
clone size: .
V gene: TRBV4-1
D gene: TRBD1
CDR3 protein: CASSLHRTGGGDSPLHF
CDR3 DNA: TGCGCCAGCAGCCTACATAGGACAGGGGGTGGGGATTCACCCCTCCACTTT

J gene: TRBJ2-3
CDR3 length: 16
clone size: .
V gene: TRBV9
D gene: .
CDR3 protein: CASSSEGRGSTDTQYF
CDR3 DNA: TGTGCCAGCAGCTCAGAGGGAAGGGGTAGCACAGATACGCAGTATTTT

J gene: TRBJ2-1
CDR3 length: 15
clone size: .
V gene: TRBV27
D gene: .
CDR3 protein: CASSLAGNSYNEQFF
CDR3 DNA: TGTGCCAGCAGTTTAGCAGGGAATTCGTACAATGAGCAGTTCTTC

J gene: TRBJ2-7
CDR3 length: 17
clone size: .
V gene: TRBV6-1
D gene: TRBD1
CDR3 protein: CASSEGWGQGPTYEQYF
CDR3 DNA: TGTGCCAGCAGTGAAGGGTGGGGACAGGGGCCTACCTACGAGCAGTACTTC

J gene: TRBJ2-7
CDR3 length: 15
clone size: .
V gene: TRBV7-9
D gene: TRBD1
CDR3 protein: CASSTGGTGGIKQYF
CDR3 DNA: TGTGCCAGCAGCACAGGGGGGACAGGGGGAATCAAGCAGTACTTC

J gene: TRBJ1-2
CDR3 length: 13
clone size: .
V gene: TRBV11-3
D gene: .
CDR3 protein: CASSLYQNYGYTF
CDR3 DNA: TGTGCCAGCAGCTTATACCAAAACTATGGCTACACCTTC

J gene: TRBJ2-5
CDR3 length: 14
clone size: .
V gene: TRBV6-6
D gene: .
CDR3 protein: CASSYPGTGETQYF
CDR3 DNA: TGTGCCAGCAGTTATCCCGGGACGGGGGAGACCCAGTACTTC

J gene: TRBJ2-7
CDR3 length: 15
clone size: .
V gene: TRBV19
D gene: .
CDR3 protein: CASSPRDRSTYEQYF
CDR3 DNA: TGTGCCAGTAGCCCCCGGGACCGCTCCACCTACGAGCAGTACTTC

J gene: TRBJ2-1
CDR3 length: 15
clone size: .
V gene: TRBV14
D gene: .
CDR3 protein: CASSRSVSSYNEQFF
CDR3 DNA: TGTGCCAGCAGCCGGTCAGTGAGCTCCTACAATGAGCAGTTCTTC

J gene: TRBJ2-7
CDR3 length: 14
clone size: .
V gene: TRBV9
D gene: TRBD2
CDR3 protein: CASSVSGGSYEQYF
CDR3 DNA: TGTGCCAGCAGCGTTAGCGGGGGTTCCTACGAGCAGTACTTC

J gene: TRBJ1-2
CDR3 length: 15
clone size: .
V gene: TRBV11-3
D gene: TRBD1
CDR3 protein: CASSLVGTAGYGYTF
CDR3 DNA: TGTGCCAGCAGCTTAGTTGGGACAGCCGGCTATGGCTACACCTTC

J gene: TRBJ1-5
CDR3 length: 16
clone size: few
V gene: TRBV12-1
D gene: .
CDR3 protein: CASSFTYRGGNQPQHF
CDR3 DNA: TGTGCCAGCAGCTTTACATACAGGGGAGGCAATCAGCCCCAGCATTTT

J gene: TRBJ2-4
CDR3 length: 12
clone size: .
V gene: TRBV2
D gene: .
CDR3 protein: CASSDQRNIQYF
CDR3 DNA: TGTGCCAGCAGTGACCAGCGAAACATTCAGTACTTC

J gene: TRBJ2-1
CDR3 length: 14
clone size: .
V gene: TRBV30
D gene: TRBD1
CDR3 protein: CAWSTGQGADEQFF
CDR3 DNA: TGTGCCTGGAGTACGGGACAGGGGGCCGATGAGCAGTTCTTC

J gene: TRBJ2-2
CDR3 length: 12
clone size: .
V gene: TRBV7-8
D gene: .
CDR3 protein: CASSFSVGELFF
CDR3 DNA: TGTGCCAGCAGCTTCTCGGTCGGGGAGCTGTTTTTT

J gene: TRBJ1-2
CDR3 length: 13
clone size: .
V gene: TRBV27
D gene: TRBD1
CDR3 protein: CASGTGINYGYTF
CDR3 DNA: TGTGCCAGCGGGACAGGGATTAACTATGGCTACACCTTC

J gene: TRBJ1-1
CDR3 length: 13
clone size: medium-sized
V gene: TRBV27
D gene: TRBD1
CDR3 protein: CASSIGGNTEAFF
CDR3 DNA: TGTGCCAGCTCGATAGGGGGCAACACTGAAGCTTTCTTT

J gene: TRBJ2-2
CDR3 length: 15
clone size: few
V gene: TRBV5-6
D gene: .
CDR3 protein: CASSLTSLGTGELFF
CDR3 DNA: TGTGCCAGCAGTCTTACTTCCCTTGGGACCGGGGAGCTGTTTTTT

J gene: TRBJ1-1
CDR3 length: 14
clone size: .
V gene: TRBV27
D gene: TRBD1
CDR3 protein: CASSYRGLDTEAFF
CDR3 DNA: TGTGCCAGCAGTTACAGGGGGCTAGACACTGAAGCTTTCTTT

J gene: TRBJ2-1
CDR3 length: 14
clone size: .
V gene: TRBV18
D gene: .
CDR3 protein: CASSPGDRGLEQFF
CDR3 DNA: TGTGCCAGCTCACCTGGGGACCGGGGATTAGAGCAGTTCTTC

J gene: TRBJ1-1
CDR3 length: 16
clone size: .
V gene: TRBV5-1
D gene: TRBD1
CDR3 protein: CASSLTGRMGYTEAFF
CDR3 DNA: TGCGCCAGCAGCCTGACAGGGAGGATGGGTTACACTGAAGCTTTCTTT

J gene: TRBJ1-1
CDR3 length: 15
clone size: .
V gene: TRBV9
D gene: TRBD1
CDR3 protein: CASSPQTGGVAEAFF
CDR3 DNA: TGTGCCAGCAGCCCCCAGACAGGGGGAGTGGCTGAAGCTTTCTTT

J gene: TRBJ1-6
CDR3 length: 18
clone size: .
V gene: TRBV10-3
D gene: TRBD1
CDR3 protein: CAISESGDSSTNNSPLHF
CDR3 DNA: TGTGCCATCAGTGAGTCTGGGGACAGCAGCACTAATAATTCACCCCTCCACTTT

J gene: TRBJ1-1
CDR3 length: 13
clone size: .
V gene: TRBV5-1
D gene: .
CDR3 protein: CASSFTVNTEAFF
CDR3 DNA: TGCGCCAGCAGCTTTACAGTGAACACTGAAGCTTTCTTT